Below, one TCR beta chain is given with its context. Its specificity is unknown. These data come from a study of early T cells in non-severe SARS-CoV-2 infection. Across the whole study: Whole-blood bulk RNA, unsorted, was sequenced, and chains were unpaired.

Trimming stripped 7 bases from V and 5 bases from J, with 14 bases between. The germline CDR1 and CDR2 sequences are SGHTA and FQGNSA. This CDR3 has 13 amino acids. The study, taken as a whole, reports: VDJdb-based matching was biased toward anti-spike CD8 responses and missed private and CD4 specificities.

Attachment of unique molecular identifiers to individual cDNA molecules was performed. Each CDR3 protein is one row after TCRdb ran MiXCR on the 5' RACE reads. The table has approximately 71,000 distinct CDR3 sequences, less than 15% seen once; the top ten hold roughly 1.7%. The sample comprised whole blood. This sequence was found in an adult who was a healthcare worker with PCR-confirmed SARS-CoV-2 infection or an uninfected control (not recorded which). The V call is TRBV7-2, the J call TRBJ1-1; TRBD1 might be the D (6 bases). Written as DNA, the CDR3 is TGTGCCAGCATGACGCAGGGGAGGACTGAAGCTTTCTTT. Its protein product is CASMTQGRTEAFF.